This entry features one T cell receptor beta chain sequence. What it recognizes is unknown. V lost 5 bases to trimming and J lost 4 bases; unmatched junction nucleotides: 5. Germline-derived CDR1 and CDR2 are DFQATT and SNEGSKA (reference sequence). This CDR3 is 13 amino acids long. The data stem from a study of blood T cells in healthy people across ages. Findings and caveats of the study: Not knowing donor CMV status may have confounded expanded clonotype changes. Age advanced and TCR beta diversity per million T cells fell, roughly linearly.

A sample-barcoded 5' primer and a J-beta primer mix were used in a second PCR of roughly 6 to 11 cycles. MiXCR, applied by TCRdb to the 5' RACE reads, yields one record per CDR3 protein. The table records 1.5 million to 1.9 million distinct CDR3 sequences, under 55% of them present only once. Russia was home to the donors, healthy Caucasian individuals aged roughly 6 to 95. Peripheral blood was drawn, 7.5 to 10 milliliters per donor. The V call is TRBV20-1, the J call TRBJ2-7; 10 positions agree with TRBD2. This TCR was recovered from a woman under 30 in good health. Source material: blood. The CDR3 DNA is TGCAGTGCTGGAGCTAGCGGGAGATACGAGCAGTACTTC. Translation gives CSAGASGRYEQYF.